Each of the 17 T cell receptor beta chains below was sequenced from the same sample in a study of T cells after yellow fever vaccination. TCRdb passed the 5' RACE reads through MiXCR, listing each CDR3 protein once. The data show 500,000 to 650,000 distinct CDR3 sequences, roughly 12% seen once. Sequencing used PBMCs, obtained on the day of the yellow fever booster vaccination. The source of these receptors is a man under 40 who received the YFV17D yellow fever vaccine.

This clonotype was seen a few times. The CDR3 spells CSARDPSFGHTF. The CDR3 bases are TGCAGTGCTAGAGACCCCAGTTTTGGTCACACCTTC. The chain employs TRBV20-1 and TRBJ1-2; D call uncertain. The V and J ends lost 0 bases and 12 bases respectively, with 14 bases between them. The CDR3 is made up of 12 amino acids. The germline CDR1 and CDR2 sequences are DFQATT and SNEGSKA (reference sequence).

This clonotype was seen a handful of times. The CDR3 region has the DNA TGTGCCAGTAGTTCGCGACAAACCAGCTACGAGCAGTACTTC. It is translated as CASSSRQTSYEQYF. The gene calls are TRBV19 and TRBJ2-7; D is unclear. The CDR3 totals 14 residues. The germline V and J ends were trimmed by 5 bases and 3 bases, with 14 bases remaining between them. In germline, CDR1 is LNHDA, CDR2 SQIVND (reference sequence). The full variable domain, rest sourced from reference TRBV19 and TRBJ2-7, is DGGITQSPKYLFRKEGQNVTLSCEQNLNHDAMYWYRQDPGQGLRLIYYSQIVNDFQKGDIAEGYSVSREKKESFPLTVTSAQKNPTAFYLCASSSRQTSYEQYFGPGTRLTVT.

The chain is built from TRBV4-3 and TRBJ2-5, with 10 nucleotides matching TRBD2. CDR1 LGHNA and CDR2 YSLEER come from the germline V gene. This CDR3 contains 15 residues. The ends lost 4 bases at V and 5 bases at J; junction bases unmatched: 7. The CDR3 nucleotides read TGCGCCAGCAGCCTGGGTGGAGCGGGGGGGGAGACCCAGTACTTC. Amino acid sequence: CASSLGGAGGETQYF.

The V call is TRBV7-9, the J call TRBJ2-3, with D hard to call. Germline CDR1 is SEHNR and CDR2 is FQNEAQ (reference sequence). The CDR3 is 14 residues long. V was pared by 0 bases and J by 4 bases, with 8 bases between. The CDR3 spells CASSLASGPDTQYF. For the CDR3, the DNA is TGTGCCAGCAGCTTAGCTTCGGGTCCAGATACGCAGTATTTT.

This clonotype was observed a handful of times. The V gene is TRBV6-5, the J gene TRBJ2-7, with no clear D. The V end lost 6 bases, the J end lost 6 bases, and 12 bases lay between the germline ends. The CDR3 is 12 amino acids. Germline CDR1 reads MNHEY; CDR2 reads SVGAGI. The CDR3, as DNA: TGTGCCAGCAGCACCGGGCCTTCCGAGCAGTACTTC. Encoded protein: CASSTGPSEQYF.

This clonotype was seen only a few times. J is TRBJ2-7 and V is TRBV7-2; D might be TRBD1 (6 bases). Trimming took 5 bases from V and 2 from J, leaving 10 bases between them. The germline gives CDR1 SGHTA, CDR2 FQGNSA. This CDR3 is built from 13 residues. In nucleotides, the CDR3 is TGTGCCAGCAGCCCTAGGACAGCCTACGAGCAGTACTTC. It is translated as CASSPRTAYEQYF.

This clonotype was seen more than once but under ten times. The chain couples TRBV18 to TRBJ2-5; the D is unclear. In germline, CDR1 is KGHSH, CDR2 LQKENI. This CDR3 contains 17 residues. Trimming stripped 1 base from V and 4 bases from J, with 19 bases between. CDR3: CASSPLSRRLGGETQYF. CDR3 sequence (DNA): TGTGCCAGCTCACCACTAAGCCGCAGGCTGGGCGGAGAGACCCAGTACTTC.

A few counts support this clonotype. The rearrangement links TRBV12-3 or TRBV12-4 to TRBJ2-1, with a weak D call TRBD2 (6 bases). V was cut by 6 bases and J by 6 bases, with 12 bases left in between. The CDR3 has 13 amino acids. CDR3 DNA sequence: TGTGCCAGCAGGCGGGGCAGGGCCAATGAGCAGTTCTTC. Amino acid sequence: CASRRGRANEQFF.

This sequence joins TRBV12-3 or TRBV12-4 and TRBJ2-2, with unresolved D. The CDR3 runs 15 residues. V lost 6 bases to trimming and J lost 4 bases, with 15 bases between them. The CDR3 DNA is TGTGCCAGCAGGATAGGTCTAGGCGGCACCGGGGAGCTGTTTTTT. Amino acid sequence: CASRIGLGGTGELFF.

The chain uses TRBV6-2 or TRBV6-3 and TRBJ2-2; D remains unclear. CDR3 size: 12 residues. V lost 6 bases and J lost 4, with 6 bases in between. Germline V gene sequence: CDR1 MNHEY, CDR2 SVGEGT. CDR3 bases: TGTGCCAGCAGAAGAGCCACCGGGGAGCTGTTTTTT. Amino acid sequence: CASRRATGELFF.

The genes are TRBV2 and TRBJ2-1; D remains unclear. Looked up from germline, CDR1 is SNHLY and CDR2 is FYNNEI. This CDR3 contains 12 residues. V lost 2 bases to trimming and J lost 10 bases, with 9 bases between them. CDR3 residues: CASSERGPEQFF. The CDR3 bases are TGTGCCAGCAGTGAACGAGGACCGGAGCAGTTCTTC.

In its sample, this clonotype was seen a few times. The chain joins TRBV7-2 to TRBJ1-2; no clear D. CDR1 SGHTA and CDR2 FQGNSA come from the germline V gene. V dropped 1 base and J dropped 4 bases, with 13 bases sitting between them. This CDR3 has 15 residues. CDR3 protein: CASSLEQPRGYGYTF. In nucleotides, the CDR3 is TGTGCCAGCAGCTTAGAACAGCCCCGGGGCTATGGCTACACCTTC.

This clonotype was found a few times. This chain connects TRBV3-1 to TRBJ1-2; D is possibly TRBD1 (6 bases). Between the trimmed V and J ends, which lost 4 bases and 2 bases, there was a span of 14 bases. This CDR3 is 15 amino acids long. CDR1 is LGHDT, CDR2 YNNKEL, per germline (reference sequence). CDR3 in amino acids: CASSLAVGTNYGYTF. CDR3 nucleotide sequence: TGTGCCAGCAGCCTAGCGGTTGGGACAAACTATGGCTACACCTTC.

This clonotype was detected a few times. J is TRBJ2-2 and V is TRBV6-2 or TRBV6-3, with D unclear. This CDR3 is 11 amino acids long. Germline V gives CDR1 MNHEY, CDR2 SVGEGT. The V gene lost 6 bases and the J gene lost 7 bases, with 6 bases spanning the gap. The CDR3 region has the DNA TGTGCCAGCAGCCGCTTCGGGGAGCTGTTTTTT. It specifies CASSRFGELFF.

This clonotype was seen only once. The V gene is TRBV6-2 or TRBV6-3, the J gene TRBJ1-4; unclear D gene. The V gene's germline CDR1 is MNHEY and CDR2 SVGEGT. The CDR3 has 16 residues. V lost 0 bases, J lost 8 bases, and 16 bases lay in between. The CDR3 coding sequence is TGTGCCAGCAGTTACTCGATCACCGGTCAACTGGAAAAACTGTTTTTT. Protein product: CASSYSITGQLEKLFF.

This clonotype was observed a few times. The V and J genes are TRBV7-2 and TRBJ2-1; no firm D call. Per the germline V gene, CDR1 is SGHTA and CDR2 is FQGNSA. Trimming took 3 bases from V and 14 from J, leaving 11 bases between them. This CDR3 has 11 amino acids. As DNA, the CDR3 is TGTGCCAGCAGCTTTAGGAATAGCAAGTTCTTC. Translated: CASSFRNSKFF.

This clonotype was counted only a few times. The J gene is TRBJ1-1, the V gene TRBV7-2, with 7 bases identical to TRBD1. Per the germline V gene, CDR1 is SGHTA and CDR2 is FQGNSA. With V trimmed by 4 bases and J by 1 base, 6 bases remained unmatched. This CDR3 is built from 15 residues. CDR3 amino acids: CASSSTGLANTEAFF. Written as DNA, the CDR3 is TGTGCCAGCAGCTCGACAGGGTTAGCGAACACTGAAGCTTTCTTT.